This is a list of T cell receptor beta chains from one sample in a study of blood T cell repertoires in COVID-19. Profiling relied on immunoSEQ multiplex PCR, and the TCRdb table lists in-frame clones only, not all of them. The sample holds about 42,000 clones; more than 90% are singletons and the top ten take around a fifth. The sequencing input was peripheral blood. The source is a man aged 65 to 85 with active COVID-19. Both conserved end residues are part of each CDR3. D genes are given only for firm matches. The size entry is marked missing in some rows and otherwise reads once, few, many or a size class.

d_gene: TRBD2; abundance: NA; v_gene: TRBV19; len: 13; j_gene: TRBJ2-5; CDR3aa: CASSTSGRETQYF; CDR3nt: TGTGCCAGTAGTACTAGCGGGCGAGAGACCCAGTACTTC
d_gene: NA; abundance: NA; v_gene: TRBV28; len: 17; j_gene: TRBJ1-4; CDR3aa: CASSPGRALGVNEKLFF; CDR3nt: TGTGCCAGCAGTCCAGGACGCGCACTCGGGGTTAATGAAAAACTGTTTTTT
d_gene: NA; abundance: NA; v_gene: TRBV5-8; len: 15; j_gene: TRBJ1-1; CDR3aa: CASSLVVRPGTEAFF; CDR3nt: TGTGCCAGCAGCTTGGTCGTCAGGCCAGGCACTGAAGCTTTCTTT
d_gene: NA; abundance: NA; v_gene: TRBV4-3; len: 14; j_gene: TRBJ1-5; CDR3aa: CASSQDLRGGPQHF; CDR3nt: TGCGCCAGCAGCCAAGATCTTAGGGGTGGGCCCCAGCATTTT
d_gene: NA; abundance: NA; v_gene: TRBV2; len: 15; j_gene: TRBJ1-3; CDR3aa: CASSLRQGSGNTIYF; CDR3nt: TGTGCCAGCAGTCTCCGTCAGGGATCTGGAAACACCATATATTTT
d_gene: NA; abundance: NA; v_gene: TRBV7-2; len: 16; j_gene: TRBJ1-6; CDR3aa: CASSLANGVRNSPLHF; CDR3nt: TGTGCCAGCAGCTTAGCTAACGGGGTCCGTAATTCACCCCTCCACTTT
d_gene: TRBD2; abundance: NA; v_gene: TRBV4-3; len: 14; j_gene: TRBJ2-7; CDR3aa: CASSQFLLAGAQYF; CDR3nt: TGCGCCAGCAGCCAATTTCTTCTAGCGGGGGCTCAGTACTTC
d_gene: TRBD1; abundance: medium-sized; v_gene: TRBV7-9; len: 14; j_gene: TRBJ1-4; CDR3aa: CASSILTGNEKLFF; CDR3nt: TGTGCCAGCAGCATTCTGACAGGGAATGAAAAACTGTTTTTT
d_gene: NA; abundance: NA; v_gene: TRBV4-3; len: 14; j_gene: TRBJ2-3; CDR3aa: CASSQGLHTDTQYF; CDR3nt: TGCGCCAGCAGCCAAGGGCTCCACACAGATACGCAGTATTTT
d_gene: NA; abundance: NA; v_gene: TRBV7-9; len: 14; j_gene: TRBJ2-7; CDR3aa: CASSLDQLSYEQYF; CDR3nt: TGTGCCAGCAGCTTAGACCAACTCTCCTACGAGCAGTACTTC
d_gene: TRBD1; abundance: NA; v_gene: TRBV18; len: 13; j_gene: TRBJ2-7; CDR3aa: CASSLSTGYEQYF; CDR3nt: TGTGCCAGCTCACTATCGACAGGGTACGAGCAGTACTTC